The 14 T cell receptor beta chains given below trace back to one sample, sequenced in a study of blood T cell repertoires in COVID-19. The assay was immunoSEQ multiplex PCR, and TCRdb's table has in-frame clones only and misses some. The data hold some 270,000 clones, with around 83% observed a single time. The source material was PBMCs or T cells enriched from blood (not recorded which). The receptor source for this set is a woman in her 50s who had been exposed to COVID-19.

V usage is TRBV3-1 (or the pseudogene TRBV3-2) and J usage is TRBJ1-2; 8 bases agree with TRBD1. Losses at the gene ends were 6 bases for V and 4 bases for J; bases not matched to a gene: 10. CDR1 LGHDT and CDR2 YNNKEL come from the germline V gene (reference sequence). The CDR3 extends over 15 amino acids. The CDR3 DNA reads TGTGCCAGCAGTCCAGGACAGGGCCTACCCTATGGCTACACCTTC. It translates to CASSPGQGLPYGYTF.

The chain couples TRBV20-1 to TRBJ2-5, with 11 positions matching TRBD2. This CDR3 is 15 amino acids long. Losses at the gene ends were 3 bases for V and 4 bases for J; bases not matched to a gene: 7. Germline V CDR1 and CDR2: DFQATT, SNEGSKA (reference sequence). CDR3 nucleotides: TGCAGTGCTAGTCTGCTAACTAGCGGGGGAGAGACCCAGTACTTC. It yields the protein CSASLLTSGGETQYF.

This CDR3 is CASTTGGTGANVLTF. The CDR3 nucleotides are TGTGCCAGTACCACAGGGGGAACAGGGGCCAACGTCCTGACTTTC. J is TRBJ2-6 and V is TRBV19, with 8 bases that match TRBD1. The CDR3 spans 15 residues. Unmatched junction bases numbered 6, after V lost 7 bases and J lost 4 bases. Germline CDR1 and CDR2: LNHDA and SQIVND (reference sequence). Full variable domain (outside the CDR3, taken from reference TRBV19 and TRBJ2-6): DGGITQSPKYLFRKEGQNVTLSCEQNLNHDAMYWYRQDPGQGLRLIYYSQIVNDFQKGDIAEGYSVSREKKESFPLTVTSAQKNPTAFYLCASTTGGTGANVLTFGAGSRLTVL.

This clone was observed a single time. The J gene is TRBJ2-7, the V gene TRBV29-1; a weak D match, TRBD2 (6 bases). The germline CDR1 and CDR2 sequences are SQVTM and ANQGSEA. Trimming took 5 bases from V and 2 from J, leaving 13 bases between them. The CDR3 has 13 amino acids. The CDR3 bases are TGCAGCGTTTCCGGGACTGACCCCTACGAGCAGTACTTC. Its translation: CSVSGTDPYEQYF.

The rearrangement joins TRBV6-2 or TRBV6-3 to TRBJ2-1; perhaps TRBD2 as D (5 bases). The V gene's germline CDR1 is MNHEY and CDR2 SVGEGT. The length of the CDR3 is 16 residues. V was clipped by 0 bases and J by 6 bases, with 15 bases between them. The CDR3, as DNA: TGTGCCAGCAGTTACTCGTTCAGACTACCCTTCAATGAGCAGTTCTTC. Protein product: CASSYSFRLPFNEQFF.

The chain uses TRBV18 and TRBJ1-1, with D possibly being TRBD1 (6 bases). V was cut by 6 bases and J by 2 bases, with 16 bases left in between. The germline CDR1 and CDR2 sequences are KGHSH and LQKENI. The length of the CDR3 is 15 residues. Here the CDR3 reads CASSGGGATNTEAFF. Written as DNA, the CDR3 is TGTGCCAGCTCCGGAGGGGGGGCTACAAACACTGAAGCTTTCTTT.

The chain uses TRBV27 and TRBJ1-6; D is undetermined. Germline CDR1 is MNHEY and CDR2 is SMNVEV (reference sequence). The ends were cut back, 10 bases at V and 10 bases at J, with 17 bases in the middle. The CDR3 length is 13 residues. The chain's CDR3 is CATSRTGRSPLHF. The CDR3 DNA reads TGTGCCACTTCACGTACCGGGAGGTCACCCCTCCACTTT.

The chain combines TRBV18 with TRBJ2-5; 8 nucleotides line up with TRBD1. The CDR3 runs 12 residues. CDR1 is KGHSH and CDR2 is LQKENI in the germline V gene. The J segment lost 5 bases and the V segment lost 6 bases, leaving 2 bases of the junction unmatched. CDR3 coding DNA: TGTGCCAGCTCGACAGGGGTGGAGACCCAGTACTTC. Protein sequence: CASSTGVETQYF.

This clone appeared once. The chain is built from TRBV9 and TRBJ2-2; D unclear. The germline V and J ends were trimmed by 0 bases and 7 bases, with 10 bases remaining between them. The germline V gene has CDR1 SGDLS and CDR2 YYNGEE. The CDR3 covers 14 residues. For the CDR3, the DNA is TGTGCCAGCAGCGTAGCTCCAGGCCACGGGGAGCTGTTTTTT. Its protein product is CASSVAPGHGELFF.

Written as DNA, the CDR3 is TGCGCCAGCAGCCAAGATACCCCGCAGGGGGTTGGGAGCACTGAAGCTTTCTTT. It specifies CASSQDTPQGVGSTEAFF. The chain combines TRBV4-3 with TRBJ1-1, with 7 bases aligning to TRBD1. The CDR3 totals 18 residues. With V trimmed by 0 bases and J by 4 bases, 14 bases remained unmatched. Per the germline V gene, CDR1 is LGHNA and CDR2 is YSLEER.

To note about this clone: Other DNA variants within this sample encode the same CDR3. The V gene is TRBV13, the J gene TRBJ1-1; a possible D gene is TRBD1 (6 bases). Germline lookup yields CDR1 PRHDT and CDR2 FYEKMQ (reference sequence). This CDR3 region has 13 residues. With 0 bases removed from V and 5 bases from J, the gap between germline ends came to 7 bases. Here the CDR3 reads CASSLGQGTEAFF. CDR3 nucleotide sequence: TGTGCCAGCAGCTTAGGACAGGGAACTGAAGCTTTCTTT.

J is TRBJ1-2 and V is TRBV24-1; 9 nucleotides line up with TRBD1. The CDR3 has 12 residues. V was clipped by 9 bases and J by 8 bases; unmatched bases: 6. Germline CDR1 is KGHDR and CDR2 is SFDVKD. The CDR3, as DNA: TGTGCCACCGGGGGACAGGGAGGAGGCTACACCTTC. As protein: CATGGQGGGYTF.

CDR3 loop: CASRETSGSYEQYF. The CDR3 DNA is TGTGCCAGCAGGGAGACTAGCGGATCCTACGAGCAGTACTTC. V usage is TRBV6-5 and J usage is TRBJ2-7; 9 nucleotides agree with TRBD2. Germline V lookup: CDR1 MNHEY, CDR2 SVGAGI. There are 14 residues in the CDR3. V lost 6 bases and J lost 1; bases outside the gene matches: 4.

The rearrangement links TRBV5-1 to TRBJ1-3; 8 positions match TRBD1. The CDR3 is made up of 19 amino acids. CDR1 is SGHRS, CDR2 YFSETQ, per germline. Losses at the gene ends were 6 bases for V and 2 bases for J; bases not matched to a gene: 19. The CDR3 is CASTSHRDRNDSAGNTIYF. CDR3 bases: TGCGCCAGCACTAGTCACCGGGACAGGAATGACTCGGCTGGAAACACCATATATTTT.